This TCR beta chain was found in a study of blood T cell repertoires in COVID-19. Overall study: T cells, B-cell-depleted T cells, or PBMCs supplied cDNA or gDNA.

Germline V gene lookup returns CDR1 MDHEN and CDR2 SYDVKM. V was cut by 0 bases and J by 1 base, with 9 bases left in between. The CDR3 is 15 residues long. Assay used: immunoSEQ multiplex PCR; TCRdb lists only in-frame clones, some missing. Of roughly 57,000 clones in the sample, 85% to 90% were seen once. The genes are TRBV28 and TRBJ1-1; D perhaps matches TRBD1 (6 bases). The origin of this receptor is a woman aged 60-75 years with COVID-19, enrolled during active disease. Material: peripheral blood. This CDR3 is CASSLWGHQNTEAFF. The DNA of the CDR3 is TGTGCCAGCAGTTTATGGGGACACCAGAACACTGAAGCTTTCTTT.